A single TCR beta chain is shown here with its context. The antigen is undetermined. Generated by immunoSEQ multiplex PCR, the TCRdb table keeps only in-frame clones and is missing some. The repertoire holds approximately 400,000 clones, around 84% seen once, with around 3% in the top ten. This specimen comes from a study of Ad26.COV2.S vaccination and SARS-CoV-2 variants. The overall study: Within the COV1001 Ad26.COV2.S trial arm, the donor was enrolled. Once, or twice with 56 days between doses, Ad26.COV2.S was given intramuscularly.

Per germline, CDR1 MNHEY and CDR2 SMNVEV (reference sequence). CDR3 size: 14 residues. Trimming pared 2 bases from V and 0 bases from J, leaving 6 bases between. Study-wide results and limits: Responses of spike-specific T cells (both CD8+ and CD4+) reportedly showed substantial breadth after vaccination.

Treatment of the sample: some 20 received Ad26.COV2.S at low or high dose, single or two shots; about 5 received placebo; per-sample allocation not given. Sampling happened 63 days after the first vaccine or placebo injection. The chain couples TRBV27 to TRBJ2-3; D not resolved. This clonotype was sampled from a person aged 18-65 years who received the Ad26.COV2.S COVID-19 vaccine or a placebo. The input for sequencing was peripheral blood, taken in a trial of Ad26.COV2.S vaccine versus placebo. The CDR3 nucleotides read TGTGCCAGCAGTTTAGGGATGAGCACAGATACGCAGTATTTT. Residues: CASSLGMSTDTQYF.